Listed below are T cell receptor beta chains from one sample, sequenced in a study of blood T cell repertoires in COVID-19. Generated by immunoSEQ multiplex PCR, the TCRdb table keeps only in-frame clones and is missing some. Here the sample spans approximately 190,000 clones, about 88% being singletons. Sequencing was performed on PBMCs or T cells enriched from blood (not recorded which). These receptors were obtained from a woman aged 40 to 55 in a cohort exposed to, infected with or recovered from COVID-19 (not recorded which). The conserved cysteine and the conserved F or W are not part of the CDR3 here.

v_call	j_call	cdr3_aa
TRBV6-5	TRBJ1-2	ASSPDRAGYT
TRBV28	TRBJ2-3	ASSSSGTGEPGPPDTQY
TRBV28	TRBJ2-5	ASSKRDSQETQY
TRBV7-7	TRBJ1-3	ASSPDSGNTIY
TRBV15	TRBJ1-6	ATSSFEENNSPLH
TRBV5-4	TRBJ2-5	ASSLALAGFQETQY
TRBV25-1	TRBJ2-7	ASSEYGSEQY
TRBV4-1	TRBJ1-4	ASSPTLGQGAQAGRKLF
TRBV11-2	TRBJ2-3	ASSPAGGTDTQY
TRBV4-3	TRBJ2-2	ASSQDYSNTGELF
TRBV4-3	TRBJ2-2	ASSQDFRTGELF
TRBV10-1	TRBJ1-1	ASARDVETEAF
TRBV4-2	TRBJ1-4	ASSHPGTRDEKLF